Each of the 26 T cell receptor beta chains below was sequenced from the same sample in a study of T cell responses to AZD1222 COVID-19 vaccine. Only in-frame clones appear in the TCRdb table, and some are missing; sequencing was by immunoSEQ multiplex PCR. The sample lists 200,000 to 250,000 clones; 94% were seen once. The material sequenced was peripheral blood, taken 28 days after the second dose of the MenACWY control vaccine. Receptors originate from an adult who received the MenACWY meningococcal vaccine as a control.

V and J are TRBV25-1 and TRBJ2-3; D perhaps matches TRBD1 (6 bases). V lost 2 bases and J lost 11, with 14 bases in between. The CDR3 loop spans 13 amino acids. CDR1 is MGHDK and CDR2 is SYGVNS in the germline V gene. The CDR3 DNA reads as TGTGCCAGCAGTGAAACACAGGGACGGGTGCAGTATTTT. The encoded protein is CASSETQGRVQYF. Combining the CDR3 with reference TRBV25-1 and TRBJ2-3 gives the whole variable domain EADIYQTPRYLVIGTGKKITLECSQTMGHDKMYWYQQDPGMELHLIHYSYGVNSTEKGDLSSESTVSRIRTEHFPLTLESARPSHTSQYLCASSETQGRVQYFGPGTRLTVL.

The gene calls are TRBV28 and TRBJ2-7; 7 bases agree with TRBD2. The CDR3 runs 14 residues. V shed 1 base, J shed 6 bases, and the junction held 6 bases outside the gene matches. CDR1 is MDHEN, CDR2 SYDVKM, per germline. DNA for the CDR3: TGTGCCAGCAGTTTATACGGCGGGAGAGGCGAGCAGTACTTC. Amino acids: CASSLYGGRGEQYF.

This chain joins TRBV2 and TRBJ1-1; D is unresolved. This CDR3 region has 15 residues. CDR1 and CDR2 from the germline V gene are SNHLY and FYNNEI. V dropped 5 bases and J dropped 6 bases, with 19 bases sitting between them. CDR3 DNA sequence: TGTGCCAGCAGTAATGGACCCTGGGGTGACGCTGAAGCTTTCTTT. It specifies CASSNGPWGDAEAFF.

The rearrangement joins TRBV28 to TRBJ2-7; 9 nucleotides match TRBD1. Germline V gene sequence: CDR1 MDHEN, CDR2 SYDVKM. The CDR3 extends over 15 amino acids. V lost 3 bases, J lost 5 bases, and 8 bases stayed unmatched. The DNA for the CDR3 is TGTGCCAGCAGTTTTGTTCGGACAGGGGACGACGAGCAGTACTTC. Protein sequence: CASSFVRTGDDEQYF.

This clone was counted many times. The chain is built from TRBV21-1 and TRBJ1-1. TRBV21-1 corresponds to a pseudogene. The CDR3 has 16 residues. In DNA, the CDR3 is TGTGCCAGCAGCAAAGAAGGGATAGGGGAGGTCACTGAAGCTTTCTTT. Its protein product is CASSKEGIGEVTEAFF.

This clone was found once. This chain links TRBV14 with TRBJ2-3; the match to TRBD1 covers 11 bases. The CDR3 loop spans 15 amino acids. J lost 6 bases, V lost 3 bases, and 5 bases had no gene match. CDR1 and CDR2 (germline): SGHDN, FVKESK. The CDR3 DNA sequence: TGTGCCAGCAGCCACGGACAGGGGGCGTCTGATACGCAGTATTTT. Amino acid sequence: CASSHGQGASDTQYF.

The CDR3 spells CASRPAGNSGNTIYF. CDR3 nucleotides: TGTGCCAGCAGACCCGCCGGCAACTCTGGAAACACCATATATTTT. The chain recombines TRBV27 with TRBJ1-3, with D uncertain. This CDR3 spans 15 amino acids. V lost 6 bases to trimming and J lost 0 bases, with 12 bases between them. Germline V CDR1 and CDR2: MNHEY, SMNVEV (reference sequence).

CDR3 loop: CASSIGQITNQPQHF. The CDR3 DNA reads TGTGCCAGTAGTATAGGACAGATTACCAATCAGCCCCAGCATTTT. The chain joins TRBV19 to TRBJ1-5; a possible D gene is TRBD1 (5 bases). The CDR3 runs to 15 residues. Germline assignment: CDR1 LNHDA and CDR2 SQIVND (reference sequence). Trimming stripped 1 base from V and 3 bases from J, with 10 bases between.

The chain links TRBV28 to TRBJ2-7; a possible D gene is TRBD2 (6 bases). Germline V gene sequence: CDR1 MDHEN, CDR2 SYDVKM. Trimming shortened V by 3 bases and J by 0 bases, and 9 bases separated the two germline ends. The length of the CDR3 is 14 residues. The CDR3 is CASSFGGNSYEQYF. The CDR3 DNA reads as TGTGCCAGCAGTTTTGGCGGGAACTCCTACGAGCAGTACTTC.

The genes are TRBV11-3 and TRBJ1-6, with D uncertain. Trimming cost V 5 bases and J 6 bases, with 8 bases left between them. CDR1 SGHNT and CDR2 YENEEA come from the germline V gene. The CDR3 is made up of 13 amino acids. The DNA of the CDR3 is TGTGCCAGCAGCCCCGGGCCTAATTCACCCCTCCACTTT. It encodes CASSPGPNSPLHF. Full variable domain (remainder filled in from reference TRBV11-3 and TRBJ1-6): EAGVVQSPRYKIIEKKQPVAFWCNPISGHNTLYWYLQNLGQGPELLIRYENEEAVDDSQLPKDRFSAERLKGVDSTLKIQPAELGDSAVYLCASSPGPNSPLHFGNGTRLTVT.

The V gene is TRBV7-2, the J gene TRBJ1-5; the D gene is possibly TRBD1 (5 bases). With 8 bases removed from V and 4 bases from J, the gap between germline ends came to 9 bases. Germline CDR1 is SGHTA and CDR2 is FQGNSA. This CDR3 region has 12 residues. The CDR3 is CASSRGNQPQHF. Written as DNA, the CDR3 is TGTGCCAGCTCTAGGGGTAATCAGCCCCAGCATTTT.

The V call is TRBV11-2, the J call TRBJ2-2; 7 positions match TRBD1. V gave up 3 bases and J gave up 5 bases; unmatched junction bases: 3. The CDR3 is made up of 14 amino acids. CDR1 SGHAT and CDR2 FQNNGV come from the germline V gene. For the CDR3, the DNA is TGTGCCAGCAGCTTTTCAGGGGGTACCGGGGAGCTGTTTTTT. Its translation: CASSFSGGTGELFF.

The chain couples TRBV30 to TRBJ1-5; no firm D call. Germline CDR1 and CDR2: GTSNPN and SVGIG (reference sequence). V lost 0 bases to trimming and J lost 7 bases, with 10 bases between them. The CDR3 contains 13 residues. The CDR3 nucleotides are TGTGCCTGGAGTGTGGAAAGGAGCCAGCCCCAGCATTTT. The encoded protein is CAWSVERSQPQHF.

This chain joins TRBV28 and TRBJ2-5, with D uncertain. Germline CDR1 reads MDHEN; CDR2 reads SYDVKM. Trimming removed 3 bases at V and 3 bases at J, with 8 bases between. This CDR3 is built from 13 residues. DNA of the CDR3: TGTGCCAGCAGTTTCCCCCAGAAAGAGACCCAGTACTTC. It is translated as CASSFPQKETQYF. Full variable domain (outside the CDR3, taken from reference TRBV28 and TRBJ2-5): DVKVTQSSRYLVKRTGEKVFLECVQDMDHENMFWYRQDPGLGLRLIYFSYDVKMKEKGDIPEGYSVSREKKERFSLILESASTNQTSMYLCASSFPQKETQYFGPGTRLLVL.

V gene TRBV12-3 or TRBV12-4 combines with J gene TRBJ2-7; D uncertain. The CDR3 contains 13 residues. Trimming removed 6 bases from V and 3 bases from J, with 12 bases in between. CDR3 amino acids: CASRAVGRYEQYF. CDR3 sequence (DNA): TGTGCCAGCAGGGCGGTAGGGCGCTACGAGCAGTACTTC.

This chain uses TRBV3-1 (or the pseudogene TRBV3-2) with TRBJ1-1; D is ambiguous. The germline gives CDR1 LGHDT, CDR2 YNNKEL (reference sequence). The CDR3 is 13 residues long. The ends were cut back, 6 bases at V and 2 bases at J, with 10 bases in the middle. The DNA of the CDR3 is TGTGCCAGCAGTCGTACGGGTAACACTGAAGCTTTCTTT. As protein: CASSRTGNTEAFF.

The chain has TRBV3-1 (or the pseudogene TRBV3-2) and TRBJ2-1; tentative D call: TRBD1 (5 bases). Trimming left V 3 bases short and J 0 bases short, with 12 bases between. Germline V CDR1 and CDR2: LGHDT, YNNKEL (reference sequence). This CDR3 region has 16 residues. CDR3 sequence reads: CASSQGPSPSYNEQFF. The CDR3 DNA sequence: TGTGCCAGCAGCCAGGGGCCCTCCCCCTCCTACAATGAGCAGTTCTTC.

The chain combines TRBV2 with TRBJ1-1; unclear D gene. This CDR3 is 11 amino acids long. V lost 7 bases to trimming and J lost 1 base, with 4 bases between them. CDR1 is SNHLY and CDR2 is FYNNEI in the germline V gene. This CDR3 is CASNENTEAFF. For the CDR3, the DNA is TGTGCCAGCAACGAGAACACTGAAGCTTTCTTT.

This sequence joins TRBV2 and TRBJ1-1; 9 bases are a match to TRBD1. Losses at the gene ends were 4 bases for V and 0 bases for J; bases not matched to a gene: 6. Germline V gene lookup returns CDR1 SNHLY and CDR2 FYNNEI. The CDR3 spans 16 residues. CDR3 nucleotides: TGTGCCAGCAGTGTTATGACAGGGGGAATGAACACTGAAGCTTTCTTT. Translated, it gives CASSVMTGGMNTEAFF.

This chain uses TRBV6-5 with TRBJ1-2; D unclear. V was trimmed by 8 bases and J by 8 bases, leaving 9 bases between them. Germline V gene data show CDR1 as MNHEY and CDR2 as SVGAGI. The length of the CDR3 is 10 residues. The CDR3 bases are TGTGCCAGCGATCTTGGGGGCTACACCTTC. Residues: CASDLGGYTF.

In DNA, the CDR3 is TGTGCCAGCAGCTTCCGCGATTGGCGGGGGAACAACGAGCAGTACTTC. Its translation is CASSFRDWRGNNEQYF. J is TRBJ2-7 and V is TRBV7-9, with 7 bases aligning to TRBD2. This CDR3 comprises 16 residues. Germline CDR1 reads SEHNR; CDR2 reads FQNEAQ (reference sequence). The J segment lost 5 bases and the V segment lost 3 bases, leaving 13 bases of the junction unmatched.

This rearrangement joins TRBV30 to TRBJ1-6; a weak D match, TRBD1 (5 bases). The CDR3 has 12 residues. V was shortened by 3 bases and J by 9 bases, with 9 bases between the two germline ends. Germline V gene sequence: CDR1 GTSNPN, CDR2 SVGIG (reference sequence). The CDR3 protein is CAWRGLGSPLHF. The CDR3 DNA is TGTGCCTGGAGGGGGCTCGGTTCACCCCTCCACTTT.

This chain connects TRBV9 to TRBJ2-7; the match to TRBD2 covers 15 bases. J was trimmed by 0 bases and V by 5 bases; bases with no gene match: 9. Germline CDR1 is SGDLS and CDR2 is YYNGEE. The CDR3 spans 18 residues. The CDR3 reads CASSEGTSGGFTSYEQYF. The CDR3 DNA reads TGTGCCAGCAGTGAAGGGACTAGCGGGGGGTTTACCTCCTACGAGCAGTACTTC.

This CDR3 reads CARSFPGTLSSYEQYF. DNA of the CDR3: TGTGCCAGAAGCTTCCCCGGGACTCTAAGCTCCTACGAGCAGTACTTC. The chain joins TRBV5-3 to TRBJ2-7; TRBD2 might be the D (6 bases). TRBV5-3 is designated an ORF whose function remains uncertain. CDR3 length equals 16 residues. Trimming stripped 2 bases from V and 0 bases from J, with 15 bases between.

The V and J genes are TRBV28 and TRBJ1-1; D uncertain. Trimming cost V 6 bases and J 3 bases, with 11 bases left between them. Germline-derived CDR1 and CDR2 are MDHEN and SYDVKM. The CDR3 contains 13 residues. The CDR3 here is CASSPRRDTEAFF. CDR3 in DNA: TGTGCCAGCAGCCCGAGGAGGGACACTGAAGCTTTCTTT.

This rearrangement joins TRBV11-2 to TRBJ2-1; D tentatively fits TRBD1 or TRBD2 (7 bases each). The CDR3 has 16 residues. The V gene lost 5 bases and the J gene lost 1 base, with 15 bases spanning the gap. The V gene's germline CDR1 is SGHAT and CDR2 FQNNGV. CDR3: CASSPQGGPSYNEQFF. CDR3 DNA sequence: TGTGCCAGCAGCCCCCAGGGGGGGCCTTCCTACAATGAGCAGTTCTTC.